This is a list of T cell receptor beta chains from one sample in a study. TCRdb ran MiXCR on the RT-PCR reads and lists one entry per CDR3 protein. Of 550,000 to 750,000 distinct CDR3 sequences in the sample, 14% were seen once. The sample consisted of memory CD4+ T cells from blood. The receptors come from a female donor in good health, serving as a healthy control. Each CDR3 is given with its conserved first and last residue. The D gene is left open where the match is weak. Clone sizes are given selectively: once, few, many, or a class where the clone is expanded.

D: NA
V: TRBV4-3
size: many
J: TRBJ2-1
DNA: TGCGCCAGCAGCCAAGACCTCACGGGGCTCAGGGGCGATGAGCAGTTCTTC
CDR3: CASSQDLTGLRGDEQFF

D: TRBD1
V: TRBV18
size: few
J: TRBJ1-5
DNA: TGTGCCAGCTCGCCTACAGGGGTCGGTAGCAATCAGCCCCAGCATTTT
CDR3: CASSPTGVGSNQPQHF

D: NA
V: TRBV6-2/TRBV6-3
size: NA
J: TRBJ2-5
DNA: TGTGCCAGCAGTTACATACTCGGGGGACAGATCCAAGAGACCCAGTACTTC
CDR3: CASSYILGGQIQETQYF

D: TRBD2
V: TRBV4-1
size: NA
J: TRBJ2-1
DNA: TGCGCCAGCAGCCAAGGAAGGATCGTAGCGGGAGGATACAATGAGCAGTTCTTC
CDR3: CASSQGRIVAGGYNEQFF

D: TRBD2
V: TRBV29-1
size: NA
J: TRBJ2-1
DNA: TGCAGCGTTTCGCGTAGCGGGGCCTACAATGAGCAGTTCTTC
CDR3: CSVSRSGAYNEQFF

D: TRBD1
V: TRBV7-9
size: few
J: TRBJ2-7
DNA: TGTGCCAGCAGCTCCACAGGGGACGAGCAGTACTTC
CDR3: CASSSTGDEQYF

D: NA
V: TRBV12-3/TRBV12-4
size: NA
J: TRBJ2-1
DNA: TGTGCCAGCAGTGTGGTTCCCAATGAGCAGTTCTTC
CDR3: CASSVVPNEQFF

D: NA
V: TRBV12-3/TRBV12-4
size: few
J: TRBJ2-7
DNA: TGTGCCAGCAGCTCAGGGACTCAATCCTACGAGCAGTACTTC
CDR3: CASSSGTQSYEQYF

D: TRBD1
V: TRBV18
size: NA
J: TRBJ1-1
DNA: TGTGCCAGCTCACCACGAGACAGGGGCAAACTCGAAGCTTTCTTT
CDR3: CASSPRDRGKLEAFF

D: NA
V: TRBV20-1
size: few
J: TRBJ2-7
DNA: TGCAGTGCTAGGGTTGCCGGGACAACCGATTCGACCGAGCAGTACTTC
CDR3: CSARVAGTTDSTEQYF

D: NA
V: TRBV7-6
size: NA
J: TRBJ2-5
DNA: TGTGCCAGCAGCTCGAGGGGCCTAACACTCCAAGAGACCCAGTACTTC
CDR3: CASSSRGLTLQETQYF

D: TRBD1
V: TRBV20-1
size: many
J: TRBJ2-7
DNA: TGCAGTGCTAGAAAGGGGACAGGTATGAACGAGCAGTACTTC
CDR3: CSARKGTGMNEQYF

D: TRBD1
V: TRBV6-6
size: many
J: TRBJ2-7
DNA: TGTGCCAGCATTCCCGGGACAGGGGTTTACGAGCAGTACTTC
CDR3: CASIPGTGVYEQYF

D: NA
V: TRBV6-1
size: few
J: TRBJ2-5
DNA: TGTGCCAGCAGGGAATGGATCATGGAGACCCAGTACTTC
CDR3: CASREWIMETQYF

D: TRBD2
V: TRBV7-2
size: NA
J: TRBJ2-7
DNA: TGTGCCAGCAGCCTCATTGGACTAGACAGATCCGAGCAGTACTTC
CDR3: CASSLIGLDRSEQYF

D: TRBD1
V: TRBV10-3
size: many
J: TRBJ2-2
DNA: TGTGCCACCAAAGGGGGCGCAGAGGACGGGGAGCTGTTTTTT
CDR3: CATKGGAEDGELFF

D: NA
V: TRBV24-1
size: NA
J: TRBJ1-2
DNA: TGTGCCACCAGTGACCAAAGACATGGCTACACCTTC
CDR3: CATSDQRHGYTF

D: TRBD2
V: TRBV20-1
size: many
J: TRBJ2-7
DNA: TGCAGTGCTACGAGATTCCCTACCGGGACTAGCGTAGACGAGCAGTACTTC
CDR3: CSATRFPTGTSVDEQYF

D: NA
V: TRBV28
size: few
J: TRBJ2-7
DNA: TGTGCCAGCAGTTTATATCGGACCGAGCAGTACTTC
CDR3: CASSLYRTEQYF

D: TRBD2
V: TRBV2
size: few
J: TRBJ2-5
DNA: TGTGCCAGCAGTCAACTAGCGCAAAAAGAGACCCAGTACTTC
CDR3: CASSQLAQKETQYF

D: NA
V: TRBV7-2
size: few
J: TRBJ1-2
DNA: TGTGCCAGCAGCGCACGAACCAGCTATGGCTACACCTTC
CDR3: CASSARTSYGYTF

D: TRBD1
V: TRBV29-1
size: many
J: TRBJ2-3
DNA: TGCAGCGTTGGCGGTGCGGGACAGGCCACAGATACGCAGTATTTT
CDR3: CSVGGAGQATDTQYF

D: NA
V: TRBV5-1
size: few
J: TRBJ2-2
DNA: TGCGCCAGCAGCTTGACAGCGGACGTGAACACCGGGGAGCTGTTTTTT
CDR3: CASSLTADVNTGELFF

D: NA
V: TRBV4-3
size: few
J: TRBJ1-1
DNA: TGCGCCAGCAGCCCTCTGGGGAGGGGGAACACTGAAGCTTTCTTT
CDR3: CASSPLGRGNTEAFF

D: TRBD2
V: TRBV7-2
size: many
J: TRBJ2-2
DNA: TGTGCCAGCAGCTCCCGCGGGACTAGCGATAACACCGGGGAGCTGTTTTTT
CDR3: CASSSRGTSDNTGELFF

D: NA
V: TRBV27
size: few
J: TRBJ2-1
DNA: TGTGCCAGCACCAGACAGGACAACTACAATGAGCAGTTCTTC
CDR3: CASTRQDNYNEQFF

D: NA
V: TRBV29-1
size: many
J: TRBJ2-1
DNA: TGCAGCGTTGACAGGGTGATGCAGTTCTTC
CDR3: CSVDRVMQFF

D: NA
V: TRBV5-6
size: NA
J: TRBJ2-7
DNA: TGTGCCAGCAGCCCTCCGTGGGGGTCAGATGTCGAATACGAGCAGTACTTC
CDR3: CASSPPWGSDVEYEQYF

D: TRBD1
V: TRBV20-1
size: few
J: TRBJ1-6
DNA: TGCAGTGCTACGCAGGGGGCCAATTCACCCCTCCACTTT
CDR3: CSATQGANSPLHF

D: TRBD1
V: TRBV5-6
size: NA
J: TRBJ1-1
DNA: TGTGCCAGCAGCTTGGATGGGCCCCCTAGCGGACAGGGGGACACTGAAGCTTTCTTT
CDR3: CASSLDGPPSGQGDTEAFF

D: NA
V: TRBV6-6
size: few
J: TRBJ2-7
DNA: TGTGCCAGTCACGCGGACAAAACCTACGAGCAGTACTTC
CDR3: CASHADKTYEQYF

D: TRBD2
V: TRBV11-1
size: NA
J: TRBJ2-1
DNA: TGTGCCAGCAGCTACTATGGGACTAGCGGTCACAATGAGCAGTTCTTC
CDR3: CASSYYGTSGHNEQFF

D: TRBD1
V: TRBV7-2
size: many
J: TRBJ1-1
DNA: TGTGCCAGCAGCTTAGTAGGGGGCTGGGCTGAAGCTTTCTTT
CDR3: CASSLVGGWAEAFF

D: NA
V: TRBV5-5
size: many
J: TRBJ1-6
DNA: TGTGCCAGCAGCTTTACAGACCTTATAAATTCACCCCTCCACTTT
CDR3: CASSFTDLINSPLHF

D: TRBD2
V: TRBV10-3
size: NA
J: TRBJ2-3
DNA: TGTGCCATCAGTCCTAGCGGGGGGGGCACAGATACGCAGTATTTT
CDR3: CAISPSGGGTDTQYF

D: TRBD1
V: TRBV6-1
size: many
J: TRBJ2-3
DNA: TGTGCCACCTATCCCCGGGACAGTAGGACAGATACGCAGTATTTT
CDR3: CATYPRDSRTDTQYF

D: NA
V: TRBV28
size: NA
J: TRBJ2-3
DNA: TGTGCCAGCAGCTATAATACGCAGTATTTT
CDR3: CASSYNTQYF

D: NA
V: TRBV5-1
size: few
J: TRBJ2-7
DNA: TGCGCCAGCAGGGCCGTGGGGGGGCCAGGCGAGCAGTACTTC
CDR3: CASRAVGGPGEQYF

D: TRBD1
V: TRBV5-1
size: NA
J: TRBJ1-2
DNA: TGCGCCAGCAGCTCCGGACAGGCCCGAGATGGCTACACCTTC
CDR3: CASSSGQARDGYTF

D: NA
V: TRBV6-5
size: many
J: TRBJ1-6
DNA: TGTGCCAGCAGAACTACTGACAGCTCAAATTCACCCCTCCACTTT
CDR3: CASRTTDSSNSPLHF

D: TRBD1
V: TRBV4-2
size: many
J: TRBJ1-1
DNA: TGTGCCAGCAGCCGATTTGATGGGGACAGGGTAACTGAAGCTTTCTTT
CDR3: CASSRFDGDRVTEAFF

D: NA
V: TRBV28
size: NA
J: TRBJ2-5
DNA: TGTGCCAGCACCTTTGCAGGGGCAGTAATACAAGAGACCCAGTACTTC
CDR3: CASTFAGAVIQETQYF

D: TRBD1
V: TRBV5-1
size: NA
J: TRBJ2-5
DNA: TGCGCCAGCAGCCCACAAGGAACGACAGGGGGAGAGACCCAGTACTTC
CDR3: CASSPQGTTGGETQYF

D: NA
V: TRBV12-3/TRBV12-4
size: NA
J: TRBJ2-3
DNA: TGTGCCAGCTCCCCGGGGCTGTGGACAGATACGCAGTATTTT
CDR3: CASSPGLWTDTQYF

D: NA
V: TRBV30
size: NA
J: TRBJ2-2
DNA: TGTGCCTGGAGTGTACGAGGAACCGGGGAGCTGTTTTTT
CDR3: CAWSVRGTGELFF

D: NA
V: TRBV6-2/TRBV6-3
size: NA
J: TRBJ2-2
DNA: TGTGCCAGCAGTTACCGGTTAGATGATCCTTACACCGGGGAGCTGTTTTTT
CDR3: CASSYRLDDPYTGELFF

D: NA
V: TRBV10-3
size: few
J: TRBJ2-6
DNA: TGTGCCATCAGTGAGTCGAGCCCTGGGGCCAACGTCCTGACTTTC
CDR3: CAISESSPGANVLTF

D: TRBD1
V: TRBV6-5
size: NA
J: TRBJ1-5
DNA: TGTGCCAGCAGGCAGACAGGGTGGGCGAGCAATCAGCCCCAGCATTTT
CDR3: CASRQTGWASNQPQHF

D: TRBD1
V: TRBV2
size: NA
J: TRBJ2-5
DNA: TGTGCCAGCATCGGGACAGGGCAAGAGACCCAGTACTTC
CDR3: CASIGTGQETQYF

D: TRBD2
V: TRBV10-1
size: many
J: TRBJ2-1
DNA: TGCGCCAGCAGTTGGACTAGCGGCGGAGATGAGCAGTTCTTC
CDR3: CASSWTSGGDEQFF

D: TRBD1
V: TRBV11-2
size: many
J: TRBJ2-1
DNA: TGTGCCAGCAGGCGGACAGGGGGGAGCTCCTACAATGAGCAGTTCTTC
CDR3: CASRRTGGSSYNEQFF

D: TRBD1
V: TRBV20-1
size: NA
J: TRBJ1-5
DNA: TGCAGTGCTGGACAGGGGGCGTCGCTTCAGCCCCAGCATTTT
CDR3: CSAGQGASLQPQHF

D: TRBD1
V: TRBV3-1
size: few
J: TRBJ1-5
DNA: TGTGCCAGCAGCCGTGGGACAGGCGGGGGTCAGCCCCAGCATTTT
CDR3: CASSRGTGGGQPQHF

D: NA
V: TRBV11-2
size: NA
J: TRBJ1-1
DNA: TGTGCCAGCAGGGGGATCATGAACACTGAAGCTTTCTTT
CDR3: CASRGIMNTEAFF

D: TRBD2
V: TRBV12-3/TRBV12-4
size: few
J: TRBJ2-3
DNA: TGTGCCAGCAGTTTACGAGCGGGAAGCACAGATACGCAGTATTTT
CDR3: CASSLRAGSTDTQYF